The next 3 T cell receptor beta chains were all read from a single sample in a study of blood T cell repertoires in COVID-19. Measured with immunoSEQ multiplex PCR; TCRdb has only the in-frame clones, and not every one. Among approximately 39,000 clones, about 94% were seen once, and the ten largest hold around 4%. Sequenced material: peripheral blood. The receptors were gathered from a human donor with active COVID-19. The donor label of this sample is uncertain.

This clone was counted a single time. The chain's CDR3 is CSASWDSSTDTQYF. The CDR3 coding sequence is TGCAGTGCTAGTTGGGACTCTAGCACAGATACGCAGTATTTT. The rearrangement links TRBV20-1 to TRBJ2-3; tentatively, D is TRBD2 (6 bases). The CDR3 runs 14 residues. In germline, CDR1 is DFQATT, CDR2 SNEGSKA (reference sequence). The germline V and J ends were trimmed by 3 bases and 0 bases, with 10 bases remaining between them.

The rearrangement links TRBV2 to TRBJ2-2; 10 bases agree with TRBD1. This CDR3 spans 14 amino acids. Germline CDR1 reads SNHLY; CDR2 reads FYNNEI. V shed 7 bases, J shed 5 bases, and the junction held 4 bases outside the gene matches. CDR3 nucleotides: TGTGCCAGCATGCCGGGACAGGGGACCGGGGAGCTGTTTTTT. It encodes CASMPGQGTGELFF.

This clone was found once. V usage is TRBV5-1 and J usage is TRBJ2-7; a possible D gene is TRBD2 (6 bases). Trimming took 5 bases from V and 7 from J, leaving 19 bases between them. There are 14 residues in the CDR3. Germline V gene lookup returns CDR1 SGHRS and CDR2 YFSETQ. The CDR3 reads CASRRDAGSWEQYF. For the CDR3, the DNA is TGCGCCAGCAGGCGGGACGCAGGGAGCTGGGAGCAGTACTTC.